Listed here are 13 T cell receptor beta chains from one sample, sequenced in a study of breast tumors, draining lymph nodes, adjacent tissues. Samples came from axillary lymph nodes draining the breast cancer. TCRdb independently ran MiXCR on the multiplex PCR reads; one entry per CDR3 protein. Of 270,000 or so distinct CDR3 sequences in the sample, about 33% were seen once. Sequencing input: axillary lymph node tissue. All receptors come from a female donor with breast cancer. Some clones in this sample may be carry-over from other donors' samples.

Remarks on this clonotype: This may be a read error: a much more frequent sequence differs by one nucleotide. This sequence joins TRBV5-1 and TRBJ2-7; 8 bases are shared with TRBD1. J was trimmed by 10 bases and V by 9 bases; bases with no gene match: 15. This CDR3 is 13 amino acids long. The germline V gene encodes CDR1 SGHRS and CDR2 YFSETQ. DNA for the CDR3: TGCGCCACCTCCCAGGGGGCGTCGAGGGACCAGTACTTC. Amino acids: CATSQGASRDQYF.

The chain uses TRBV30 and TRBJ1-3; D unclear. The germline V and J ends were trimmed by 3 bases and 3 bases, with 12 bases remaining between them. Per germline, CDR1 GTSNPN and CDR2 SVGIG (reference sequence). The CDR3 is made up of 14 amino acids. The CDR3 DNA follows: TGTGCCTGGAGCCCGGGGAGTGTTGGAAACACCATATATTTT. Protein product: CAWSPGSVGNTIYF.

CDR3 in DNA: TGTGCCAGCAGCTTTGCTTCGGGGGAGGCCCACGAGCAGTACTTC. Amino acid sequence: CASSFASGEAHEQYF. The chain recombines TRBV11-3 with TRBJ2-7, with D perhaps matching TRBD2 (6 bases). CDR1 and CDR2 from the germline V gene are SGHNT and YENEEA. The CDR3 is made up of 15 amino acids. Trimming left V 3 bases short and J 5 bases short, with 17 bases between. The full variable domain, its missing parts supplied by reference TRBV11-3 and TRBJ2-7, is EAGVVQSPRYKIIEKKQPVAFWCNPISGHNTLYWYLQNLGQGPELLIRYENEEAVDDSQLPKDRFSAERLKGVDSTLKIQPAELGDSAVYLCASSFASGEAHEQYFGPGTRLTVT.

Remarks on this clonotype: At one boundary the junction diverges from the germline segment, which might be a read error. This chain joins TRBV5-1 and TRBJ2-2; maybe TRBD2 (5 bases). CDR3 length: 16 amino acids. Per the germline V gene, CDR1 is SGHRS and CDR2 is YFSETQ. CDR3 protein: CASSLFVTGNTGELLF. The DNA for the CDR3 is TGCGCCAGCAGCCTGTTTGTAACTGGGAACACCGGGGAGCTGCTTTTT.

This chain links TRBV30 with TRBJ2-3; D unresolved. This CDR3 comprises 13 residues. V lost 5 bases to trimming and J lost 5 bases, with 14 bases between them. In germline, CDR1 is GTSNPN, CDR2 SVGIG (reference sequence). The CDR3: CAWSGVVQDTQYF. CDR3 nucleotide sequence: TGTGCCTGGTCTGGGGTTGTCCAAGATACGCAGTATTTT.

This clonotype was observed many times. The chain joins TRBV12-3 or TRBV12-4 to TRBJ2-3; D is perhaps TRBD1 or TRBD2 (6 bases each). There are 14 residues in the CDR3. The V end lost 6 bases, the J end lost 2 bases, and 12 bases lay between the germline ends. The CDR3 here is CASRGGQITDTQYF. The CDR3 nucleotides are TGTGCCAGCAGGGGAGGACAGATCACAGATACGCAGTATTTT.

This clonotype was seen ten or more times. CDR3 in DNA: TGTGCCAGCAGGCAGGGATATAATAATTCACCCCTCCACTTT. The encoded protein is CASRQGYNNSPLHF. The chain employs TRBV13 and TRBJ1-6; TRBD1 is a possible D gene (5 bases). This CDR3 is 14 amino acids long. The germline V gene encodes CDR1 PRHDT and CDR2 FYEKMQ (reference sequence). Trimming pared 6 bases from V and 5 bases from J, leaving 11 bases between.

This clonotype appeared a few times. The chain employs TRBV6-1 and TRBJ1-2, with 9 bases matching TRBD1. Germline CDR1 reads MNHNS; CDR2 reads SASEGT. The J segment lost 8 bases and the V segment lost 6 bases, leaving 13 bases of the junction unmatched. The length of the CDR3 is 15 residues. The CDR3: CASRGQGFGGFGYTF. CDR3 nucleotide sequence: TGTGCCAGCAGGGGACAGGGCTTCGGTGGTTTCGGCTACACCTTC.

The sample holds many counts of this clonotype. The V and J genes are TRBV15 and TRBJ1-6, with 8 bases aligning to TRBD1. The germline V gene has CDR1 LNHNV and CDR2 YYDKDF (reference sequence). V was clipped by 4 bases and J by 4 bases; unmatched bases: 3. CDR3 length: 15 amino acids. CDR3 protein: CATSTGQGYNSPLHF. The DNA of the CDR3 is TGTGCCACCAGCACCGGACAGGGATATAATTCACCCCTCCACTTT. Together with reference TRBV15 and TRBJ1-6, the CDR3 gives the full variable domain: DAMVIQNPRYQVTQFGKPVTLSCSQTLNHNVMYWYQQKSSQAPKLLFHYYDKDFNNEADTPDNFQSRRPNTSFCFLDIRSPGLGDTAMYLCATSTGQGYNSPLHFGNGTRLTVT.

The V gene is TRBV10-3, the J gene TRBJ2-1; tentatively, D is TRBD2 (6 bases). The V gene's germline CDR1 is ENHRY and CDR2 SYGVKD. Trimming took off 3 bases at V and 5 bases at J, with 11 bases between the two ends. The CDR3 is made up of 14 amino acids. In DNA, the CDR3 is TGTGCCATCAGTGAAGGTAGCGGCCACAATGAGCAGTTCTTC. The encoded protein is CAISEGSGHNEQFF.

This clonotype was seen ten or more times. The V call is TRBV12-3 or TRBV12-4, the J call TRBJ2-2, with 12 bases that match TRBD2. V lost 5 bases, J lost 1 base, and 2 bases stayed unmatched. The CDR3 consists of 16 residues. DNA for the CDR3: TGTGCCAGCAGTCCGGGACTAGCGGGGAACACCGGGGAGCTGTTTTTT. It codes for CASSPGLAGNTGELFF.

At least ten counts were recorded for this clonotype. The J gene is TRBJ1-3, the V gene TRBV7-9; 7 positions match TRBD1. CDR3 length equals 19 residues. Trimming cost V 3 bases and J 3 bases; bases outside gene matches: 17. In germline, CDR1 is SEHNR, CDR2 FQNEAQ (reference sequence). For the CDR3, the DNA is TGTGCCAGCAGCTTTGGTCTAAGGGCCCACCGGGACAGTGGAAACACCATATATTTT. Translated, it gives CASSFGLRAHRDSGNTIYF.

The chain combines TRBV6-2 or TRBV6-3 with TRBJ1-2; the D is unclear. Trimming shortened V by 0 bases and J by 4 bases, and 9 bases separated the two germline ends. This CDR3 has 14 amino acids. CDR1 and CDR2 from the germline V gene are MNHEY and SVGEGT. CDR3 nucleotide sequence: TGTGCCAGCAGTTACTCGACGTTTTTCTATGGCTACACCTTC. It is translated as CASSYSTFFYGYTF.